This T cell receptor beta chain was captured in a study of cytomegalovirus exposure and HLA in healthy donors (dated by TCRdb to 2016 to 2017). In terms of the full investigation: According to a later analysis, one platform produced both the approximately 110 validation repertoires and the approximately 600 repertoires of the first cohort. The study aimed to test whether signatures of past pathogen exposure could be identified by cataloging public T cell receptors. In addition to the first cohort of around 670 subjects, a separate validation cohort of 100 to 150 different subjects was used. To predict cytomegalovirus infection status, the study brought together high-throughput TCR immunosequencing, statistical association of individual TCRs with disease status, and machine learning. Broad study findings and their caveats: All 120 or so repertoires were used to score co-occurrence in the validation cohort in a later analysis, because that analysis had no HLA typing for the cohort. In vitro tests confirmed that three of the cytomegalovirus-associated TCR beta chains recognize cytomegalovirus antigens. It was suggested by the authors that the approach could potentially be generalized to other disease states and immunological phenotypes. Across donors, most TCR sequences were observed very rarely, whereas some public TCRs were present in many individuals. A later analysis found that TCRs clustered in the first cohort also tended to co-occur in the 120 validation repertoires, with approximately 94% of cluster scores above 0. A total of fewer than 200 TCR beta chains were listed by the study as associated with cytomegalovirus. The classifier was reported to diagnose cytomegalovirus status with high specificity and sensitivity in both the original and validation cohorts.

The donors were included in the validation cohort of 120 subjects, a group kept apart from the approximately 700-subject first cohort. The library relied on the immunoSEQ multiplex PCR assay. The authors' pipeline ran thus. A statistical classification framework was built to diagnose cytomegalovirus status from the catalog of TCR beta chain sequences. Held by TCRdb, this immuneACCESS table contains in-frame sequences only and omits some clones. Under half of the omission traces to an unresolved V gene where checked; the cause of the rest is unknown. Clone size and the V and J calls come from that table; the DNA yielded D and trimming. The sample includes under 200,000 clones, with 80% to 90% observed a single time. 5.7% of the sample goes to the ten largest clones. The CDR3 sequence holds 16 residues, the cysteine and phenylalanine included. Of the read, only the CDR3 DNA is kept; its 48 bases are in frame from base 1. Trimming accounts for 0 bases at V and 2 bases at J, while the number of junction bases matched to no gene is 4. Sequences SQVTM (CDR1) and ANQGSEA (CDR2) are obtained from the germline V gene.

The sample holds one count of this clone. Its antigen is not yet known. No much larger clonotype is one base removed from it; base qualities were not supplied. This TCR was sampled from a woman in her 30s in good health and CMV-seronegative. The chain joins TRBV29-1 to TRBJ2-3, with 11 bases in between that match TRBD2. Material: PBMCs. In nucleotide form, the sequence is TGCAGCGTTGAAGAGGGACTAGCGGTCCTCACAGATACGCAGTATTTT. Its coded protein is CSVEEGLAVLTDTQYF.